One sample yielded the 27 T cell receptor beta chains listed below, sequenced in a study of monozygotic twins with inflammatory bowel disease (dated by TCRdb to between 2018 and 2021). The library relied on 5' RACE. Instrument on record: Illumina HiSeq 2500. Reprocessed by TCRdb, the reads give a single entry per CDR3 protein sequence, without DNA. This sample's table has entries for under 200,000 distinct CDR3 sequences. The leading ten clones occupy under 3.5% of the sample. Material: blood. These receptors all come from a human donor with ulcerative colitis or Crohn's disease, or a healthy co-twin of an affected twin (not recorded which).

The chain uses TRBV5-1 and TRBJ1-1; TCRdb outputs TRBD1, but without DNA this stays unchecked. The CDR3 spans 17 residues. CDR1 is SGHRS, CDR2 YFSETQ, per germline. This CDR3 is CASSLEPGRGGGTEAFF.

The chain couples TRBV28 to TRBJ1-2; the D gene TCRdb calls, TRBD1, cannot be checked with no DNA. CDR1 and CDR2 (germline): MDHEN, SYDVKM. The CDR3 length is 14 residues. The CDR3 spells CVSSHRGSNYGYTF.

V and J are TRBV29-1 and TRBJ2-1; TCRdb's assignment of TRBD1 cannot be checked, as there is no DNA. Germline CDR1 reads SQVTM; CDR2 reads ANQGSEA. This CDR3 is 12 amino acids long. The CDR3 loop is CSVGRGWNEQFF.

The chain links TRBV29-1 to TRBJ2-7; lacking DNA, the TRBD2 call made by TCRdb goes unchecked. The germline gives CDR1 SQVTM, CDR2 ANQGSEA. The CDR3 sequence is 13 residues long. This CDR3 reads CSVEGTTSYEQYF.

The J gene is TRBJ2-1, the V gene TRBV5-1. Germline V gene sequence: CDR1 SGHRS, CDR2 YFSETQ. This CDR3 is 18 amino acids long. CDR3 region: CASSLGRLAESSYNEQFF.

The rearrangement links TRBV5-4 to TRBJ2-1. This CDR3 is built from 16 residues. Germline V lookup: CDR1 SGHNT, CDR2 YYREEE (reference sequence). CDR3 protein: CASRPVTGTPYNEQFF.

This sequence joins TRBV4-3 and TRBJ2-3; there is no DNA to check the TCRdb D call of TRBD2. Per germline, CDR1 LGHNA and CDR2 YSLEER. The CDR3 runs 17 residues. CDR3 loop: CASSQGLAGDATDTQYF.

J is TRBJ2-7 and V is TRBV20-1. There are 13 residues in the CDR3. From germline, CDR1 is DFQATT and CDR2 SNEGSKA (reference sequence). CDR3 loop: CSANRDASYEQYF.

The CDR3 here is CSAREGANTQYF. The chain is built from TRBV20-1 and TRBJ2-3; there is no DNA to check the TCRdb D call of TRBD1. The CDR3 is 12 amino acids. The germline V gene encodes CDR1 DFQATT and CDR2 SNEGSKA (reference sequence).

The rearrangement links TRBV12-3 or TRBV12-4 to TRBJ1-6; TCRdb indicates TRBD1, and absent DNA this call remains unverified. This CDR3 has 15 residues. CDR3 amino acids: CASSLSSRGVPPLHF.

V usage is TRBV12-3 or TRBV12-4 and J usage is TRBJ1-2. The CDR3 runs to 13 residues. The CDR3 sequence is CASRDGASGGYTF.

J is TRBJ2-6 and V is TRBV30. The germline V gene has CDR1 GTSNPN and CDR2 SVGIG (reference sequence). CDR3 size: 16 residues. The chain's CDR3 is CAWSVGGDSGANVLTF.

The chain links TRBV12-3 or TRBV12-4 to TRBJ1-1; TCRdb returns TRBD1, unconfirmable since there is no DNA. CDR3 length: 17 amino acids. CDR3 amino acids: CASSLELWGAENTEAFF.

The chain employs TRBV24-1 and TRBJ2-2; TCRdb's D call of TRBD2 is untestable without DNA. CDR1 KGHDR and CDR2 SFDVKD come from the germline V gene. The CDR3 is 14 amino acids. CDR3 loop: CATSPGLATGELFF.

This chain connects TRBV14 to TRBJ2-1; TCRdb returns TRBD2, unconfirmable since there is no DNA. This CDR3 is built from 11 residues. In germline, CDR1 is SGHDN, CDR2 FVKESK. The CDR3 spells CASSRVHEQFF. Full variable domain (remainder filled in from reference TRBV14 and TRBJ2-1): EAGVTQFPSHSVIEKGQTVTLRCDPISGHDNLYWYRRVMGKEIKFLLHFVKESKQDESGMPNNRFLAERTGGTYSTLKVQPAELEDSGVYFCASSRVHEQFFGPGTRLTVL.

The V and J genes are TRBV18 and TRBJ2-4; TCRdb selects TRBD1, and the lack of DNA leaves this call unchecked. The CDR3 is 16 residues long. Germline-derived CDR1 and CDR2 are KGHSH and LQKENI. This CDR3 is CASSPGQGGQKNIQYF.

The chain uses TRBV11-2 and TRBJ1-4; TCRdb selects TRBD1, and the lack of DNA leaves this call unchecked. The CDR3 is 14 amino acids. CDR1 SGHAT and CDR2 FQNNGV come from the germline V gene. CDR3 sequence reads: CASSPSGRGEKLFF.

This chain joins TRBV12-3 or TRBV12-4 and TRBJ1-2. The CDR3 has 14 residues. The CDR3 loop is CASSLLVSFYGYTF.

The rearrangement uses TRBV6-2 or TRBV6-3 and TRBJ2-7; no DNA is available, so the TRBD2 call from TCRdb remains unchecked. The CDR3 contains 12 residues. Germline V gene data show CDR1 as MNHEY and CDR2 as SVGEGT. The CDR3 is CASSGTSGFAYF.

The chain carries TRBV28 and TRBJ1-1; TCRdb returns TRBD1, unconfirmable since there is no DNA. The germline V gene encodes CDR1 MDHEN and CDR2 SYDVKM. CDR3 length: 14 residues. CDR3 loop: CASSLFGTDTEAFF.

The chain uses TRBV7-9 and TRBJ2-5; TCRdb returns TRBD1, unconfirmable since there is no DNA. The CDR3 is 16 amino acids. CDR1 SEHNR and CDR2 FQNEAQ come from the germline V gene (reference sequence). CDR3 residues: CASSLVGQGASETQYF.

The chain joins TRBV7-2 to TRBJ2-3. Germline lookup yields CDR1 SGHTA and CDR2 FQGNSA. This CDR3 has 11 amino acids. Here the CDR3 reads CASSPTGTQYF. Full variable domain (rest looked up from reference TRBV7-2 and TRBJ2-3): GAGVSQSPSNKVTEKGKDVELRCDPISGHTALYWYRQSLGQGLEFLIYFQGNSAPDKSGLPSDRFSAERTGGSVSTLTIQRTQQEDSAVYLCASSPTGTQYFGPGTRLTVL.

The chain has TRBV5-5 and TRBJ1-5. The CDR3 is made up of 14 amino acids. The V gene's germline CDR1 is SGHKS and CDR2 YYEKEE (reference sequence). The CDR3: CASSLRAGGQPQHF.

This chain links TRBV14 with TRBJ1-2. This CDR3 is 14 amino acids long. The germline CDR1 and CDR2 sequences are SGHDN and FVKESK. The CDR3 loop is CASSQEVLSYGYTF. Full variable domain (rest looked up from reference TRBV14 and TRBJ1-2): EAGVTQFPSHSVIEKGQTVTLRCDPISGHDNLYWYRRVMGKEIKFLLHFVKESKQDESGMPNNRFLAERTGGTYSTLKVQPAELEDSGVYFCASSQEVLSYGYTFGSGTRLTVV.

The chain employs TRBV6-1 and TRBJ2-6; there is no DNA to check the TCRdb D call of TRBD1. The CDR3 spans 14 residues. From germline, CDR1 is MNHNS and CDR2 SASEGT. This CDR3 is CASSRTEGANVLTF.

The CDR3 reads CASSPLAGDPTGELFF. V and J are TRBV14 and TRBJ2-2; the D call from TCRdb, TRBD2, cannot be confirmed without DNA. The CDR3 runs to 16 residues. Germline V gene lookup returns CDR1 SGHDN and CDR2 FVKESK.

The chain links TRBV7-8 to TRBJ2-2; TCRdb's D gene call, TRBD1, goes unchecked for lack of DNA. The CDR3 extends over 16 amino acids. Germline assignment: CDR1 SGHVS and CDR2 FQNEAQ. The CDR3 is CASSAHRDTYTGELFF.